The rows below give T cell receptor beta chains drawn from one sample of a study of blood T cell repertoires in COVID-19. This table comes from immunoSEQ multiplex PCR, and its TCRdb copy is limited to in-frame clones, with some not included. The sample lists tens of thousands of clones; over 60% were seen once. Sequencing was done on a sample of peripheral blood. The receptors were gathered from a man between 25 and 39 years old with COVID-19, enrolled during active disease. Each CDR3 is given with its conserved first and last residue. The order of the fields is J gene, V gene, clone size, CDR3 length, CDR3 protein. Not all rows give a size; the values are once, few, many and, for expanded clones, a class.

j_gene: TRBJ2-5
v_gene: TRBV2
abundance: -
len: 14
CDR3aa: CASLELVGQETQYF

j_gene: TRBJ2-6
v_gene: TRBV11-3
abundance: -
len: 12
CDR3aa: CASSSPAAPQSF

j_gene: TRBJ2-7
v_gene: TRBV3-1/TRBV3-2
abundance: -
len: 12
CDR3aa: CASSQSQYEQYF

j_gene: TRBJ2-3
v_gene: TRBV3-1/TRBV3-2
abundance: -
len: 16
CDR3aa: CASSQRTGPSTDTQYF

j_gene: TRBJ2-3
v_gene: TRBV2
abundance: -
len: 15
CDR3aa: CASSVKAGDPDTQYF

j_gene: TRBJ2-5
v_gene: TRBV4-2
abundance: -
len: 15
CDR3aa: CASSLGGLATETQYF

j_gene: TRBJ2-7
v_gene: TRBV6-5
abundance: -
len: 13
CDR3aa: CASSYSPSGEQYF

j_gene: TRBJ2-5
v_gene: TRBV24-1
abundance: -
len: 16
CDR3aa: CATSDLRWAGEETQYF

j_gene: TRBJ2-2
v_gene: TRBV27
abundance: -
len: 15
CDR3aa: CASSKGQVGTGELFF

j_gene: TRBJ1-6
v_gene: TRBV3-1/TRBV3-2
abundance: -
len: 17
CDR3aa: CASSQEGASQGNSPLHF

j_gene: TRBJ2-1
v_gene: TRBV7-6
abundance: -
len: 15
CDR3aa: CASSLDGGPYNEQFF

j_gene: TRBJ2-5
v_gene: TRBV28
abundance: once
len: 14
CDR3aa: CASSLGGRGRRVYF

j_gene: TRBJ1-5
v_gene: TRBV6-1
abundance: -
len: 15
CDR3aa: CASSQSITGDQPQHF